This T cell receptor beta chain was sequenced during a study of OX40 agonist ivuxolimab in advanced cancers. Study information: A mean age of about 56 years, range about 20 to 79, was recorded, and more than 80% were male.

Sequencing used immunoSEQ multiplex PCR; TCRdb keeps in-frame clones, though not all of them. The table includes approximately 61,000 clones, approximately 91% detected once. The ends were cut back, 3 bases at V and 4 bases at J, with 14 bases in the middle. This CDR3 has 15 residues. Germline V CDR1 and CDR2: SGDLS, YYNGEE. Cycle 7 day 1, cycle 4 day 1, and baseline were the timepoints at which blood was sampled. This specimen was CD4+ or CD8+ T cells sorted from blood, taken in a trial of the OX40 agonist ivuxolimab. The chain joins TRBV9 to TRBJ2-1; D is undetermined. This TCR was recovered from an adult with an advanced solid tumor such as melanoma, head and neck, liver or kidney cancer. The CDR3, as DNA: TGTGCCAGCAGCGCCTGGATCGACCCATACAATGAGCAGTTCTTC. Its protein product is CASSAWIDPYNEQFF.